The clone carrying this TCR beta chain is a singleton in its sample. The sample comes from a study of blood T cells in healthy people across ages. Then a second PCR, running roughly 7 to 11 cycles, was carried out with a sample-barcoded 5' primer and a J-beta primer mix. Each of the cDNA molecules was tagged by a template-switch adaptor with 12 random nucleotides. TCRdb called the 5' RACE reads again in MiXCR, with one record for every CDR3 protein. Here the sample spans roughly 800,000 distinct CDR3 sequences, approximately 55% being singletons. The CDR3 runs 18 residues. Germline-derived CDR1 and CDR2 are MGHRA and YSYEKL. J lost 14 bases, V lost 3 bases, and 22 bases had no gene match.

The chain joins TRBV4-1 to TRBJ2-3; 11 bases match TRBD2. Input material: blood. The sequence was collected from an elderly man in good health. CDR3 nucleotide sequence: TGCGCCAGCAGCCAGCGCCCCGGACTAGCGGGCGAGCAAGGAGACGCGTATTTT. Encoded protein: CASSQRPGLAGEQGDAYF.